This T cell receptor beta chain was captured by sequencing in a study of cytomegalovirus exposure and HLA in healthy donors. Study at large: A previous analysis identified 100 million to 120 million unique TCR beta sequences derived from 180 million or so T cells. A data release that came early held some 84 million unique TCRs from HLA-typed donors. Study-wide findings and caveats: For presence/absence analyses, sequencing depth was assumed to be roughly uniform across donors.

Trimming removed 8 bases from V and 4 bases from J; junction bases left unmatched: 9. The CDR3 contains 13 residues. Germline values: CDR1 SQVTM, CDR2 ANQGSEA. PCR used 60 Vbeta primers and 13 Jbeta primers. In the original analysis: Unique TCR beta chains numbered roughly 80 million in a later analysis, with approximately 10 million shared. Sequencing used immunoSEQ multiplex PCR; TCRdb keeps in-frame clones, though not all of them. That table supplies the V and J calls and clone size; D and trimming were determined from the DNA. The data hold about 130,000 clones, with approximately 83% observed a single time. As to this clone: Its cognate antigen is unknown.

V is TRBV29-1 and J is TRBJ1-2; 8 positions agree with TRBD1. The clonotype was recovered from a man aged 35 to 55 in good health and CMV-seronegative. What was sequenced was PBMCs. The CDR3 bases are TGCAGCATCGGACAGGGCGGTGTCTATGGCTACACCTTC. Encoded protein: CSIGQGGVYGYTF.